This passage covers 15 T cell receptor beta chains from one sample sequenced in a study of shared clonotypes between healthy human individuals. Assay used: immunoSEQ multiplex PCR; TCRdb lists only in-frame clones, some missing. The sample includes fewer than 600,000 clones, less than 85% of them seen just once. The material sequenced was PBMCs. The receptors originated from a woman between 35 and 50 years old in good health. Some clones in this sample may be carry-over from other donors' samples.

This clone was recorded once. The chain carries TRBV6-5 and TRBJ1-3; D is undetermined. The V gene lost 2 bases and the J gene lost 1 base, with 6 bases spanning the gap. The CDR3 is 14 residues long. In germline, CDR1 is MNHEY, CDR2 SVGAGI. In DNA form, the CDR3 reads TGTGCCAGCAGTTACGGCAATTCTGGAAACACCATATATTTT. Translated, it gives CASSYGNSGNTIYF.

On this clone: A read error may account for a junction end that differs from germline. V gene TRBV9 combines with J gene TRBJ2-1; TRBD2 might be the D (7 bases). There are 14 residues in the CDR3. The V gene's germline CDR1 is SGDLS and CDR2 YYNGEE. The CDR3 bases are TGTGCCAGCAGCGCTGGGAGGGGGAACTACAACTTGGTCTTC. Translation gives CASSAGRGNYNLVF.

The chain joins TRBV20-1 to TRBJ1-1, with D hard to call. Between the trimmed V and J ends, which lost 4 bases and 8 bases, there was a span of 8 bases. The CDR3 extends over 10 amino acids. Germline CDR1 is DFQATT and CDR2 is SNEGSKA (reference sequence). The CDR3: CSAIRREAFF. Here the CDR3 DNA reads TGCAGTGCTATAAGGCGAGAAGCTTTCTTT.

V and J are TRBV18 and TRBJ2-1; a weak D match, TRBD1 (6 bases). Germline CDR1 KGHSH, CDR2 LQKENI. The CDR3 covers 16 residues. The ends were cut back, 3 bases at V and 4 bases at J, with 16 bases in the middle. CDR3 amino acids: CASSPGTRDTYNEQFF. In nucleotides, the CDR3 is TGTGCCAGCTCACCGGGCACCCGGGACACGTACAATGAGCAGTTCTTC.

V gene TRBV7-2 combines with J gene TRBJ2-3; the match to TRBD1 covers 7 bases. Germline assignment: CDR1 SGHTA and CDR2 FQGNSA. Losses at the gene ends were 4 bases for V and 1 base for J; bases not matched to a gene: 5. The CDR3 length is 15 residues. CDR3 in amino acids: CASSSTGVGTDTQYF. DNA of the CDR3: TGTGCCAGCAGCTCCACAGGGGTCGGCACAGATACGCAGTATTTT.

This chain connects TRBV6-5 to TRBJ2-7; 10 positions match TRBD1. The trim removed 2 bases at V and 4 bases at J, leaving 5 bases unmatched. From germline, CDR1 is MNHEY and CDR2 SVGAGI. The CDR3 covers 15 residues. As DNA, the CDR3 is TGTGCCAGCAGTTACACGGGACAGGGGCATTACGAGCAGTACTTC. Residues: CASSYTGQGHYEQYF.

This clone was counted once. The V call is TRBV28, the J call TRBJ1-4; 10 positions agree with TRBD1. The junction had 6 bases not matched to a gene; V was cut back by 6 bases and J by 5 bases. The CDR3 has 15 residues. Germline assignment: CDR1 MDHEN and CDR2 SYDVKM. The CDR3 sequence: CASRSSGQGNEKLFF. For the CDR3, the DNA is TGTGCCAGCAGGTCCTCGGGACAGGGGAATGAAAAACTGTTTTTT.

This chain links TRBV19 with TRBJ2-3; D uncertain. The CDR3 is made up of 13 amino acids. Trimming left V 3 bases short and J 2 bases short, with 6 bases between. Germline lookup yields CDR1 LNHDA and CDR2 SQIVND (reference sequence). CDR3 sequence (DNA): TGTGCCAGTAGTATGGGTCACACAGATACGCAGTATTTT. The encoded protein is CASSMGHTDTQYF.

The chain combines TRBV18 with TRBJ1-1; unclear D gene. Trimming shortened V by 3 bases and J by 0 bases, and 11 bases separated the two germline ends. The CDR3 is 15 residues long. CDR1 and CDR2 (germline): KGHSH, LQKENI. The DNA for the CDR3 is TGTGCCAGCTCACCGGAGATTGTCCTGAACACTGAAGCTTTCTTT. Translating gives CASSPEIVLNTEAFF.

The rearrangement links TRBV11-2 to TRBJ2-5; 11 bases are a match to TRBD2. Germline V gene data show CDR1 as SGHAT and CDR2 as FQNNGV. This CDR3 is built from 15 residues. V shed 3 bases, J shed 1 base, and the junction held 1 base outside the gene matches. The CDR3 here is CASSFGLAGQETQYF. DNA of the CDR3: TGTGCCAGCAGCTTCGGACTAGCGGGCCAAGAGACCCAGTACTTC.

The gene calls are TRBV7-2 and TRBJ2-4; 11 bases line up with TRBD1. Germline V gene data show CDR1 as SGHTA and CDR2 as FQGNSA. The CDR3 contains 15 residues. With 5 bases clipped from V and 7 bases from J, the junction kept 7 bases outside the gene matches. CDR3 bases: TGTGCCAGCAGCGCCCGGACAGGGGGCTTCAACATTCAGTACTTC. It specifies CASSARTGGFNIQYF.

V and J are TRBV7-8 and TRBJ1-1, with TRBD1 as a possible D gene (6 bases). V lost 4 bases and J lost 1, with 16 bases in between. CDR1 is SGHVS, CDR2 FQNEAQ, per germline. This CDR3 contains 16 residues. CDR3 region: CASSSQVGTPNTEAFF. The DNA of the CDR3 is TGTGCCAGCAGCTCCCAGGTCGGGACACCGAACACTGAAGCTTTCTTT.

The rearrangement links TRBV30 to TRBJ2-3; D is uncertain. Trimming stripped 2 bases from V and 3 bases from J, with 9 bases between. The CDR3 extends over 13 amino acids. The germline CDR1 and CDR2 sequences are GTSNPN and SVGIG (reference sequence). The CDR3 region has the DNA TGTGCCTGGAGTACGGAAAATACAGATACGCAGTATTTT. Translation gives CAWSTENTDTQYF.

The V gene is TRBV5-1, the J gene TRBJ2-2; 8 nucleotides agree with TRBD1. The J segment lost 6 bases and the V segment lost 4 bases, leaving 5 bases of the junction unmatched. The CDR3 extends over 14 amino acids. CDR1 and CDR2 (germline): SGHRS, YFSETQ. CDR3 nucleotides: TGCGCCAGCAGCACTGGGACAGGATCCGGGGAGCTGTTTTTT. Amino acid sequence: CASSTGTGSGELFF. Full variable domain (remainder filled in from reference TRBV5-1 and TRBJ2-2): KAGVTQTPRYLIKTRGQQVTLSCSPISGHRSVSWYQQTPGQGLQFLFEYFSETQRNKGNFPGRFSGRQFSNSRSEMNVSTLELGDSALYLCASSTGTGSGELFFGEGSRLTVL.

J is TRBJ1-1 and V is TRBV10-3; tentatively, D is TRBD1 (6 bases). The CDR3 contains 12 residues. Germline-derived CDR1 and CDR2 are ENHRY and SYGVKD. Between the trimmed V and J ends, which lost 7 bases and 4 bases, there was a span of 10 bases. The CDR3: CAIKGGRTEAFF. The CDR3 region has the DNA TGTGCCATCAAAGGGGGGCGCACTGAAGCTTTCTTT.